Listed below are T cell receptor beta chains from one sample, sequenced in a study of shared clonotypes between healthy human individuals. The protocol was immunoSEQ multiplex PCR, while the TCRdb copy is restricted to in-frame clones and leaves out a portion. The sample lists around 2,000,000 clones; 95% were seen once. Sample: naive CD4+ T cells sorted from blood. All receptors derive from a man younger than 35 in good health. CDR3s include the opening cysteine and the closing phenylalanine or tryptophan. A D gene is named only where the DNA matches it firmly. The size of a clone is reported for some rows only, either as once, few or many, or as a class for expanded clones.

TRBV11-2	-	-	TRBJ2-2	CASSFKAGALTGELFF	TGTGCCAGCAGCTTTAAAGCAGGGGCCCTCACCGGGGAGCTGTTTTTT
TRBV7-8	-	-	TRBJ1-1	CASSSQMNTEAFF	TGTGCCAGCAGCTCTCAGATGAACACTGAAGCTTTCTTT
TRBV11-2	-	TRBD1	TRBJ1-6	CASSRQGADNSPLHF	TGTGCCAGCAGCCGACAGGGGGCTGATAATTCACCCCTCCACTTT
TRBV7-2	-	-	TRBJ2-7	CASSLRAGGLSYEQYF	TGTGCCAGCAGCCTTAGGGCCGGGGGGCTCTCCTACGAGCAGTACTTC
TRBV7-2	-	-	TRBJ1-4	CASSLRPGVGEKLFF	TGTGCCAGCAGCTTAAGACCCGGGGTAGGGGAAAAACTGTTTTTT
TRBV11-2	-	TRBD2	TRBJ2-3	CASSLTSGSWSTDTQYF	TGTGCCAGCAGCTTGACTAGCGGGAGTTGGAGCACAGATACGCAGTATTTT
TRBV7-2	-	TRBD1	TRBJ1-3	CASSLQGADGNTIYF	TGTGCCAGCAGCTTACAGGGGGCAGATGGAAACACCATATATTTT
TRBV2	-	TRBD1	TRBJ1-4	CASSGNRGLNEKLFF	TGTGCCAGCAGTGGAAACAGGGGATTAAATGAAAAACTGTTTTTT
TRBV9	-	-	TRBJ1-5	CASSVGGSNQPQHF	TGTGCCAGCAGCGTAGGAGGAAGCAATCAGCCCCAGCATTTT
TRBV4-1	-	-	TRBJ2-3	CASSRLGTGTDTQYF	TGCGCCAGCAGCCGCCTCGGGACTGGCACAGATACGCAGTATTTT
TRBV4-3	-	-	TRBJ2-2	CASSLSGFNTGELFF	TGCGCCAGCAGCCTTTCGGGGTTCAACACCGGGGAGCTGTTTTTT
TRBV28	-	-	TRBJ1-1	CASSPLGRGGTEAFF	TGTGCCAGCAGTCCCCTCGGTAGGGGGGGCACTGAAGCTTTCTTT
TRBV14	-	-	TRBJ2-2	CASSQQTNTGELFF	TGTGCCAGCAGCCAGCAGACGAACACCGGGGAGCTGTTTTTT
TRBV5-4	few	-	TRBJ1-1	CASSLESFTEAFF	TGTGCCAGCAGCTTGGAGAGCTTCACTGAAGCTTTCTTT
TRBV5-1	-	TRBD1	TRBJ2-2	CASMGQVNTGELFF	TGCGCCAGCATGGGACAGGTGAACACCGGGGAGCTGTTTTTT
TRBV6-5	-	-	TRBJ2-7	CASRESRGPSYEQYF	TGTGCCAGCAGGGAATCCCGAGGGCCCTCCTACGAGCAGTACTTC
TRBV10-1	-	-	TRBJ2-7	CASSESGSGVDEQYF	TGCGCCAGCAGTGAGTCGGGCTCAGGGGTGGACGAGCAGTACTTC
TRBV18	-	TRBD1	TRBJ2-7	CASSGQGYEQYF	TGTGCCAGCTCAGGACAGGGTTACGAGCAGTACTTC
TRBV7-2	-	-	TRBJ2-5	CASSLTRGGQETQYF	TGTGCCAGCAGCTTAACCCGGGGCGGGCAAGAGACCCAGTACTTC
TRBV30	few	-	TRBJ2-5	CAWSVLETQYF	TGTGCCTGGAGTGTACTAGAGACCCAGTACTTC
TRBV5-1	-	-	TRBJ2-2	CASSVRPERVNTGELFF	TGCGCCAGCAGCGTCCGGCCGGAACGGGTGAACACCGGGGAGCTGTTTTTT
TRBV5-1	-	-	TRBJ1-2	CASSLEGPGYTF	TGCGCCAGCAGCTTGGAGGGTCCCGGCTACACCTTC
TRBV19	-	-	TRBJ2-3	CASRTSGWGTDTQYF	TGTGCCAGTAGAACGAGCGGGTGGGGCACAGATACGCAGTATTTT
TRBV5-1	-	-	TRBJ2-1	CASSLQDEQFF	TGCGCCAGCAGCTTACAAGATGAGCAGTTCTTC
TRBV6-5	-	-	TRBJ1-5	CASSRDRNSNQPQHF	TGTGCCAGCAGTCGGGACCGAAATAGCAATCAGCCCCAGCATTTT
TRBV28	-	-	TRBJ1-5	CASSLSVSNQPQHF	TGTGCCAGCAGTTTATCGGTTAGCAATCAGCCCCAGCATTTT
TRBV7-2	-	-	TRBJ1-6	CASSPIGAEGNSPLHF	TGTGCCAGCAGCCCAATCGGGGCGGAGGGTAATTCACCCCTCCACTTT
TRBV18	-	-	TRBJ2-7	CASSPLAAPSSYEQYF	TGTGCCAGCTCACCATTAGCGGCTCCTAGCTCCTACGAGCAGTACTTC
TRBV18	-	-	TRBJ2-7	CASSPPGRGSYEQYF	TGTGCCAGCTCACCACCGGGCAGGGGATCCTACGAGCAGTACTTC
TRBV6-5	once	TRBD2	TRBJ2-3	CASSSLAGVTDTQYF	TGTGCCAGCAGTTCGCTAGCGGGAGTGACAGATACGCAGTATTTT
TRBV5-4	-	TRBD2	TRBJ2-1	CASSLSSGSFNEQFF	TGTGCCAGCAGCTTGTCTAGCGGGAGCTTCAATGAGCAGTTCTTC
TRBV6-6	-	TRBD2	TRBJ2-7	CASSELAGETYEQYF	TGCGCCAGCAGTGAGCTAGCGGGAGAAACCTACGAGCAGTACTTC
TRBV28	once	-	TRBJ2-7	CASGGQRHYEQYF	TGTGCCAGCGGGGGACAACGCCACTACGAGCAGTACTTC
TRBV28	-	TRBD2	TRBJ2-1	CASSAPVAGFRNEQFF	TGTGCCAGCAGTGCCCCGGTAGCGGGTTTTAGGAATGAGCAGTTCTTC
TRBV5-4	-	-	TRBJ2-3	CASSSPLATDTQYF	TGTGCCAGCAGCTCGCCGCTAGCGACAGATACGCAGTATTTT
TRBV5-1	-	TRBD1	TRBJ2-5	CASSTGQSQETQYF	TGCGCCAGCAGCACGGGACAGAGCCAAGAGACCCAGTACTTC
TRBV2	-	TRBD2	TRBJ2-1	CASSYLTGTSGGAPYNEQFF	TGTGCCAGCAGCTACCTGACCGGGACTAGCGGGGGGGCCCCATACAATGAGCAGTTCTTC
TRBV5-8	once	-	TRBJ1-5	CASSHTGSYSNQPQHF	TGTGCCAGCAGCCATACAGGTTCCTATAGCAATCAGCCCCAGCATTTT
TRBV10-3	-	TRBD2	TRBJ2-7	CAISKRLAGYYEQYF	TGTGCCATCAGTAAAAGACTAGCGGGGTATTACGAGCAGTACTTC
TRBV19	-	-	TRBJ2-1	CASKPGWPGEWGNEQFF	TGTGCCAGTAAACCGGGGTGGCCCGGAGAGTGGGGCAATGAGCAGTTCTTC
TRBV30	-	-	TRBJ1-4	CAWGTRILSEKLFF	TGTGCCTGGGGGACGAGGATTTTAAGCGAAAAACTGTTTTTT
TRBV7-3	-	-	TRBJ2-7	CASSLQPGNAYEQYF	TGTGCCAGCAGCTTACAACCGGGGAATGCCTACGAGCAGTACTTC
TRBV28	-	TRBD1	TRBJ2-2	CASSHLRGTNTGELFF	TGTGCCAGCAGTCACCTCAGGGGGACGAACACCGGGGAGCTGTTTTTT
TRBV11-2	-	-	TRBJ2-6	CASSPGGSSGANVLTF	TGTGCCAGCAGTCCTGGGGGATCCTCTGGGGCCAACGTCCTGACTTTC
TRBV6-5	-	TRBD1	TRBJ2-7	CASRPGTGGLYEQYF	TGTGCCAGCAGGCCCGGGACAGGGGGCCTCTACGAGCAGTACTTC
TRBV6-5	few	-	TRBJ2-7	CASSPGTFSYEQYF	TGTGCCAGCAGCCCCGGGACTTTCTCCTACGAGCAGTACTTC
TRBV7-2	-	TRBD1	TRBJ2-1	CASSRDRGPNEQFF	TGTGCCAGCAGCCGGGACAGGGGGCCGAATGAGCAGTTCTTC
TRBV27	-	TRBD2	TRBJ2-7	CASSTPLAGSYEQYF	TGTGCCAGCAGCACCCCGCTAGCGGGGAGCTACGAGCAGTACTTC
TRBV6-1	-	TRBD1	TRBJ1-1	CASSSIPGGEAFF	TGTGCCAGCAGTTCGATACCAGGGGGGGAAGCTTTCTTT
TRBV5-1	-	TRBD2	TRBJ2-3	CASMGLAGVQDTQYF	TGCGCCAGCATGGGACTAGCGGGAGTGCAAGATACGCAGTATTTT
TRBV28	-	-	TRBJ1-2	CASETGRNYGYTF	TGTGCCAGCGAGACAGGCCGAAACTATGGCTACACCTTC
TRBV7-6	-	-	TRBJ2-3	CASSLERFRGATDTQYF	TGTGCCAGCAGCTTAGAGCGTTTTCGGGGGGCCACAGATACGCAGTATTTT
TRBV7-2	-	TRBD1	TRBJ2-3	CASSLRTGATDTQYF	TGTGCCAGCAGCTTAAGAACAGGGGCCACAGATACGCAGTATTTT
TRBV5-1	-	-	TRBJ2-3	CASSSPSGQRTDTQYF	TGCGCCAGCAGCTCTCCATCCGGACAGCGCACAGATACGCAGTATTTT
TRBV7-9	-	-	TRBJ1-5	CASSLQEGWPQHF	TGTGCCAGCAGCTTACAGGAGGGGTGGCCCCAGCATTTT
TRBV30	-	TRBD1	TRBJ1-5	CAWQGTGNQPQHF	TGTGCCTGGCAAGGGACAGGGAATCAGCCCCAGCATTTT
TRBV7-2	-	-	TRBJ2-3	CASSLDGASTDTQYF	TGTGCCAGCAGCTTAGACGGGGCCAGCACAGATACGCAGTATTTT
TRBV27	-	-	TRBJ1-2	CASRSGGAGPYGYTF	TGTGCCAGCAGGTCCGGGGGGGCAGGACCGTATGGCTACACCTTC
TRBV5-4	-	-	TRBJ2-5	CASSGGTKETQYF	TGTGCCAGCAGCGGAGGGACAAAAGAGACCCAGTACTTC